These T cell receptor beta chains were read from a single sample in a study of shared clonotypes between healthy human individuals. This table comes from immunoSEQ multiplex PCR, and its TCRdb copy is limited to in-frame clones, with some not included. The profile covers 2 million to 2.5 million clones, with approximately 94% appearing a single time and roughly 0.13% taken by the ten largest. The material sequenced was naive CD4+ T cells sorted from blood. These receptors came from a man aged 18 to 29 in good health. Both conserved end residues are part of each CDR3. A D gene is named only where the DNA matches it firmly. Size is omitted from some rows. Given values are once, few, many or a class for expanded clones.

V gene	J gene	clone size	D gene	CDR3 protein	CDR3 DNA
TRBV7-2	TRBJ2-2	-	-	CASSLANRWRPGELFF	TGTGCCAGCAGCTTAGCCAACAGATGGCGCCCCGGGGAGCTGTTTTTT
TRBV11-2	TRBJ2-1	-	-	CASSRLVSSNEQFF	TGTGCCAGCAGCCGACTAGTTTCCTCAAATGAGCAGTTCTTC
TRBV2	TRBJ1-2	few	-	CASSVGGSGYTF	TGTGCCAGCAGTGTAGGTGGCTCTGGCTACACCTTC
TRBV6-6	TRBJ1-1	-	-	CASSSANGFFAEAFF	TGTGCCAGCAGTTCAGCCAACGGTTTTTTTGCTGAAGCTTTCTTT
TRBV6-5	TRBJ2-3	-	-	CASSYTPGLTQYF	TGTGCCAGCAGTTACACCCCGGGCCTTACGCAGTATTTT
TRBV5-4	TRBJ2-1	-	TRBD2	CASSPGGSGSSQFF	TGTGCCAGCAGCCCGGGGGGTAGCGGATCTTCTCAGTTCTTC
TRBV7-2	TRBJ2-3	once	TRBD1	CASSFQGAVDTQYF	TGTGCCAGCAGCTTCCAGGGGGCGGTAGATACGCAGTATTTT
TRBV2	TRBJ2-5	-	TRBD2	CASSEAPPSGPRTQYF	TGTGCCAGCAGTGAAGCCCCGCCTAGCGGACCTAGGACCCAGTACTTC
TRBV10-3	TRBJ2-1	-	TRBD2	CAISPTGGSYNEQFF	TGTGCCATCAGTCCGACGGGCGGGAGTTACAATGAGCAGTTCTTC
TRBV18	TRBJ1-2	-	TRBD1	CASSPPVGQYGYTF	TGTGCCAGCTCACCACCGGTGGGACAGTATGGCTACACCTTC
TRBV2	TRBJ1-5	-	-	CASSEVGPNQPQHF	TGTGCCAGCAGTGAGGTGGGGCCCAATCAGCCCCAGCATTTT
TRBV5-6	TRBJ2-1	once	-	CASSFTGSNEQFF	TGTGCCAGCAGCTTTACAGGGAGCAATGAGCAGTTCTTC
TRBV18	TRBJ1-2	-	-	CASSPLWNEGYTF	TGTGCCAGCTCACCACTGTGGAATGAGGGCTACACCTTC
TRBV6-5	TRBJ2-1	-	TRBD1	CASRNRGPNYNEQFF	TGTGCCAGCAGAAACAGGGGACCGAACTACAATGAGCAGTTCTTC
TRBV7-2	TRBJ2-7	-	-	CASSLAWSYEQYF	TGTGCCAGCAGCCTCGCGTGGTCCTACGAGCAGTACTTC
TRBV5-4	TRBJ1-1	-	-	CASSSRQTRGQTEAFF	TGTGCCAGCAGCTCTCGTCAGACCCGGGGGCAGACTGAAGCTTTCTTT
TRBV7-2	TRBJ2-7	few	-	CASSLGTVGLYEQYF	TGTGCCAGCAGCTTAGGGACTGTGGGGCTTTACGAGCAGTACTTC
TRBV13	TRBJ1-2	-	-	CASSLVGLGGYTF	TGTGCCAGCAGCTTAGTGGGCCTCGGTGGCTACACCTTC
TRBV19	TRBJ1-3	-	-	CASRVSGNSGNTIYF	TGTGCCAGTAGGGTGTCAGGGAACTCTGGAAACACCATATATTTT
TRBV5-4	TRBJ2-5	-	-	CASSLGGRGGETQYF	TGTGCCAGCAGCTTGGGGGGAAGGGGAGGAGAGACCCAGTACTTC
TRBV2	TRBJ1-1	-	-	CATRFQGNTEAFF	TGTGCCACTAGATTCCAGGGAAACACTGAAGCTTTCTTT
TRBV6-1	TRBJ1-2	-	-	CASRSRGVIGYGYTF	TGTGCCAGCAGGTCGAGGGGGGTTATTGGGTATGGCTACACCTTC
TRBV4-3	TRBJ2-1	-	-	CASSQERYRTDYNEQFF	TGCGCCAGCAGCCAAGAGCGGTACCGAACGGATTACAATGAGCAGTTCTTC
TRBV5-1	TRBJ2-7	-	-	CASSLGQGVSHEQYF	TGCGCCAGCAGCTTGGGGCAGGGAGTGAGCCACGAGCAGTACTTC
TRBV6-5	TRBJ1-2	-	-	CASSSPLSFNYGYTF	TGTGCCAGCAGTTCCCCGCTGTCCTTTAACTATGGCTACACCTTC
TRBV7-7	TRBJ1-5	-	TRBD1	CASSHTRDRGRQPQHF	TGTGCTAGCAGCCATACCCGGGACAGGGGGCGGCAGCCCCAGCATTTT